This passage covers 30 T cell receptor beta chains from one sample sequenced in a study of persistence of HIV-infected CD4 T cells. These TCRs' antigens remain unknown. Nonspecific anti-CD3/anti-CD28 bead stimulation represents the broad CD4+ T cell repertoire. Responding CD4+ T cells were sorted by upregulation of both CD40 ligand and CD69. Sequencing used immunoSEQ version 4 in survey mode. Sequencing was performed with immunoSEQ multiplex PCR; in TCRdb, only in-frame clones are kept and a portion is missing. The sample has 35,000 to 55,000 clones, around 92% seen once. Sequencing used CD4+ T cells sorted from PBMCs after approximately 19-hour stimulation, obtained from a patient who received antiretroviral therapy. These receptors were taken from an adult man with HIV who was CMV-seropositive.

The chain recombines TRBV5-5 with TRBJ1-2; perhaps TRBD1 as D (5 bases). V gave up 3 bases and J gave up 3 bases, with 15 bases separating them. The CDR3 totals 15 residues. The V gene's germline CDR1 is SGHKS and CDR2 YYEKEE (reference sequence). CDR3 loop: CASSSQWGRDYGYTF. The CDR3 DNA follows: TGTGCCAGCAGCTCCCAATGGGGGAGAGACTATGGCTACACCTTC.

This chain joins TRBV19 and TRBJ1-6, with 7 bases fitting TRBD1. From germline, CDR1 is LNHDA and CDR2 SQIVND (reference sequence). The CDR3 totals 14 residues. V shed 5 bases, J shed 7 bases, and the junction held 5 bases outside the gene matches. The CDR3 spells CASSATGKNSPLHF. As DNA, the CDR3 is TGTGCCAGTAGTGCGACAGGGAAAAATTCACCCCTCCACTTT. The full variable domain, completed using reference TRBV19 and TRBJ1-6, is DGGITQSPKYLFRKEGQNVTLSCEQNLNHDAMYWYRQDPGQGLRLIYYSQIVNDFQKGDIAEGYSVSREKKESFPLTVTSAQKNPTAFYLCASSATGKNSPLHFGNGTRLTVT.

V gene TRBV10-3 combines with J gene TRBJ1-3; D uncertain. This CDR3 contains 16 residues. Germline V CDR1 and CDR2: ENHRY, SYGVKD. V dropped 3 bases and J dropped 7 bases, with 19 bases sitting between them. The CDR3 bases are TGTGCCATCAGTGACCCCGGGAAGGTTAGAGGTAACACCATATATTTT. Its protein product is CAISDPGKVRGNTIYF.

The genes are TRBV3-1 (or the pseudogene TRBV3-2) and TRBJ2-1; 11 nucleotides line up with TRBD2. Trimming removed 0 bases from V and 10 bases from J; junction bases left unmatched: 8. Per germline, CDR1 LGHDT and CDR2 YNNKEL (reference sequence). The CDR3 extends over 16 amino acids. CDR3 sequence: CASSQEMSSGGMEQFF. As DNA, the CDR3 is TGTGCCAGCAGCCAAGAGATGTCTAGCGGGGGGATGGAGCAGTTCTTC.

The chain couples TRBV6-6 to TRBJ2-1, with 9 bases aligning to TRBD1. The V gene's germline CDR1 is MNHNY and CDR2 SVGAGI (reference sequence). The CDR3 runs to 15 residues. The V segment lost 4 bases and the J segment 9 bases; nucleotides outside the gene matches: 10. DNA for the CDR3: TGTGCCAGCAGTTCTAACAGGGGGCGCGGGAGTGAGCAGTTCTTC. Its translation: CASSSNRGRGSEQFF.

The chain joins TRBV19 to TRBJ1-4; no clear D gene. V gave up 8 bases and J gave up 6 bases, with 13 bases separating them. Germline loops: CDR1 LNHDA, CDR2 SQIVND (reference sequence). CDR3 size: 13 residues. Here the CDR3 reads CASAKRLYEKLFF. CDR3 DNA: TGTGCCAGTGCTAAGAGGTTATATGAAAAACTGTTTTTT.

The rearrangement joins TRBV10-1 to TRBJ2-2; D call uncertain. This CDR3 is built from 12 residues. Between the trimmed V and J ends, which lost 4 bases and 7 bases, there was a span of 7 bases. Germline CDR1 reads WNHNN; CDR2 reads SYGVQD (reference sequence). CDR3 amino acids: CASSVQGGELFF. The CDR3 nucleotides read TGCGCCAGCAGTGTCCAAGGCGGGGAGCTGTTTTTT.

V is TRBV19 and J is TRBJ2-3; D is possibly TRBD1 (5 bases). Looked up from germline, CDR1 is LNHDA and CDR2 is SQIVND (reference sequence). V shed 3 bases and J shed 4 bases, with 11 bases lying between them. This CDR3 contains 14 residues. The CDR3 loop is CASSIRVDADTQYF. The CDR3 DNA follows: TGTGCCAGTAGTATCAGGGTGGATGCAGATACGCAGTATTTT.

This chain uses TRBV19 with TRBJ2-1; 9 bases line up with TRBD1. Germline V gene lookup returns CDR1 LNHDA and CDR2 SQIVND (reference sequence). The CDR3 totals 19 residues. J gave up 1 base and V 6 bases, and 16 bases lay outside the gene matches. CDR3 sequence (DNA): TGTGCCAGTAGGGCGGGACAGGGTGTCGTTTGGGAATCCTACAATGAGCAGTTCTTC. This gives the protein CASRAGQGVVWESYNEQFF. The full variable domain, in which reference TRBV19 and TRBJ2-1 provide the parts outside the CDR3, is DGGITQSPKYLFRKEGQNVTLSCEQNLNHDAMYWYRQDPGQGLRLIYYSQIVNDFQKGDIAEGYSVSREKKESFPLTVTSAQKNPTAFYLCASRAGQGVVWESYNEQFFGPGTRLTVL.

The genes are TRBV28 and TRBJ2-1; possible D gene TRBD1, 6 bases. This CDR3 is built from 15 residues. Germline loops: CDR1 MDHEN, CDR2 SYDVKM. Deletions cut 4 bases from V and 9 bases from J, with 19 bases between. CDR3 DNA: TGTGCCAGCAGTTCACCCGGGACATTAGGAGTTGAGCAGTTCTTC. It specifies CASSSPGTLGVEQFF. The complete variable domain, with remaining parts taken from reference TRBV28 and TRBJ2-1, reads DVKVTQSSRYLVKRTGEKVFLECVQDMDHENMFWYRQDPGLGLRLIYFSYDVKMKEKGDIPEGYSVSREKKERFSLILESASTNQTSMYLCASSSPGTLGVEQFFGPGTRLTVL.

The rearrangement joins TRBV3-1 (or the pseudogene TRBV3-2) to TRBJ1-1; TRBD1 might be the D (5 bases). Germline assignment: CDR1 LGHDT and CDR2 YNNKEL (reference sequence). The CDR3 is 14 residues long. Trimming took 1 base from V and 0 from J, leaving 6 bases between them. The CDR3 DNA reads as TGTGCCAGCAGCCAAGCAGGGATGAACACTGAAGCTTTCTTT. Amino acid sequence: CASSQAGMNTEAFF.

This clone came up once. The rearrangement joins TRBV28 to TRBJ1-1; D may be TRBD1 (6 bases). From germline, CDR1 is MDHEN and CDR2 SYDVKM. This CDR3 comprises 17 residues. V lost 2 bases and J lost 1, with 17 bases in between. As DNA, the CDR3 is TGTGCCAGCAGTTTACTTGGGGGCGGCCTGGGGAACACTGAAGCTTTCTTT. This encodes CASSLLGGGLGNTEAFF.

The CDR3 loop is CASRGTGRPGQPQHF. As DNA, the CDR3 is TGTGCCAGCAGAGGGACGGGACGGCCAGGACAGCCCCAGCATTTT. The chain carries TRBV6-5 and TRBJ1-5; a weak D match, TRBD1 (5 bases). Between the trimmed V and J ends, which lost 6 bases and 7 bases, there was a span of 19 bases. The CDR3 covers 15 residues. Germline CDR1 and CDR2: MNHEY and SVGAGI.

In this sample, this clone turned up once. V gene TRBV12-3 or TRBV12-4 combines with J gene TRBJ1-5, with no clear D. V lost 1 base, J lost 5 bases, and 3 bases lay in between. This CDR3 contains 12 residues. In nucleotides, the CDR3 is TGTGCCAGCAGTTTAGGATATCAGCCCCAGCATTTT. Translating it yields CASSLGYQPQHF.

This clone was recorded only once. J is TRBJ1-2 and V is TRBV28; no firm D call. Trimming left V 2 bases short and J 7 bases short, with 17 bases between. The germline V gene encodes CDR1 MDHEN and CDR2 SYDVKM. The CDR3 extends over 15 amino acids. The CDR3 DNA follows: TGTGCCAGCAGTTTAGATACAGTCGCCTCGGGTGGCTACACCTTC. It is translated as CASSLDTVASGGYTF.

The chain employs TRBV2 and TRBJ1-5; D might be TRBD1 (5 bases). Germline lookup yields CDR1 SNHLY and CDR2 FYNNEI. The CDR3 covers 13 residues. The V gene lost 7 bases and the J gene lost 5 bases, with 12 bases spanning the gap. The CDR3 loop is CASKWQGDQPQHF. The CDR3 nucleotides read TGTGCCAGCAAGTGGCAGGGTGATCAGCCCCAGCATTTT.

The V call is TRBV6-6, the J call TRBJ2-3; no clear D gene. This CDR3 spans 11 amino acids. Germline V CDR1 and CDR2: MNHNY, SVGAGI (reference sequence). With 5 bases removed from V and 4 bases from J, the gap between germline ends came to 4 bases. CDR3 nucleotides: TGTGCCAGCAGTCTATCAGATACGCAGTATTTT. As protein: CASSLSDTQYF.

V gene TRBV25-1 combines with J gene TRBJ2-4; D is unclear. The CDR3 has 16 residues. Between the trimmed V and J ends, which lost 0 bases and 3 bases, there was a span of 12 bases. CDR1 MGHDK and CDR2 SYGVNS come from the germline V gene. This chain's CDR3 is CASSEYPRGLKNIQYF. The CDR3 nucleotides read TGTGCCAGCAGTGAATACCCGAGAGGTCTCAAAAACATTCAGTACTTC.

V and J are TRBV12-2 and TRBJ1-5; the D call in the table, TRBD1, was not verified against the DNA. TRBV12-2 represents a pseudogene. CDR3 size: 18 residues. CDR3 in amino acids: CASRLEIPDRISNQPQHF. As DNA, the CDR3 is TGTGCAAGTCGCTTAGAGATTCCGGACAGAATTAGCAATCAGCCCCAGCATTTT.

The rearrangement joins TRBV5-1 to TRBJ1-3; 8 bases line up with TRBD1. Germline values: CDR1 SGHRS, CDR2 YFSETQ. V gave up 4 bases and J gave up 2 bases; unmatched junction bases: 11. The CDR3 totals 17 residues. CDR3 in DNA: TGCGCCAGCAGCGCAATGCTTTTACAGGGGGCTGGAAACACCATATATTTT. It encodes CASSAMLLQGAGNTIYF.

This sequence joins TRBV9 and TRBJ2-7; D is uncertain. Germline CDR1 and CDR2: SGDLS and YYNGEE. The CDR3 is made up of 15 amino acids. Trimming shortened V by 0 bases and J by 2 bases, and 12 bases separated the two germline ends. The DNA for the CDR3 is TGTGCCAGCAGCGTAGAATACGGGCGTACCTACGAGCAGTACTTC. Its translation: CASSVEYGRTYEQYF.

The J gene is TRBJ1-3, the V gene TRBV20-1; tentatively, D is TRBD1 (6 bases). This CDR3 region has 14 residues. Germline CDR1 DFQATT, CDR2 SNEGSKA (reference sequence). V lost 3 bases, J lost 5 bases, and 14 bases lay in between. The DNA of the CDR3 is TGCAGTGCTAGTATTGTGGGGGCTAGAAACACCATATATTTT. This gives the protein CSASIVGARNTIYF.

The gene calls are TRBV6-5 and TRBJ1-6; D unresolved. Germline loops: CDR1 MNHEY, CDR2 SVGAGI. The CDR3 length is 14 residues. Between the trimmed V and J ends, which lost 5 bases and 5 bases, there was a span of 10 bases. Here the CDR3 reads CASSLQRDNSPLHF. For the CDR3, the DNA is TGTGCCAGCAGTCTTCAAAGGGATAATTCACCCCTCCACTTT.

V gene TRBV4-1 combines with J gene TRBJ1-5; 8 bases are a match to TRBD1. V gave up 5 bases and J gave up 7 bases; unmatched junction bases: 13. CDR1 is MGHRA and CDR2 is YSYEKL in the germline V gene. This CDR3 is built from 16 residues. CDR3 bases: TGCGCCAGCAGCATGGGATTGGACAGGGAGGGGCAGCCCCAGCATTTT. It codes for CASSMGLDREGQPQHF.

The chain couples TRBV30 to TRBJ1-5; D remains ambiguous. The V end was cut by 0 bases, the J end by 3 bases, with 9 bases between. Per the germline V gene, CDR1 is GTSNPN and CDR2 is SVGIG (reference sequence). The CDR3 contains 14 residues. DNA of the CDR3: TGTGCCTGGAGTGTGGGAGACAACAATCAGCCCCAGCATTTT. Translated, it gives CAWSVGDNNQPQHF.

This clone appeared a single time. Other nucleotide sequences in the sample specify the same CDR3. The chain couples TRBV28 to TRBJ2-1, with a possible D match to TRBD2 (6 bases). The V gene lost 1 base and the J gene lost 2 bases, with 6 bases spanning the gap. CDR1 and CDR2 (germline): MDHEN, SYDVKM. The CDR3 totals 14 residues. The CDR3 nucleotides are TGTGCCAGCAGTTTATCGGGGGCCTACAATGAGCAGTTCTTC. The encoded protein is CASSLSGAYNEQFF.

This chain links TRBV2 with TRBJ2-5, with 8 bases fitting TRBD2. The CDR3 contains 12 residues. Per germline, CDR1 SNHLY and CDR2 FYNNEI. J was trimmed by 3 bases and V by 8 bases; bases with no gene match: 2. In DNA, the CDR3 is TGTGCCAGCGGGACTAGAGAAGAGACCCAGTACTTC. Its translation is CASGTREETQYF.

The chain has TRBV28 and TRBJ1-5; the D gene is possibly TRBD1 (6 bases). From germline, CDR1 is MDHEN and CDR2 SYDVKM. Trimming cost V 7 bases and J 7 bases, with 20 bases left between them. The CDR3 extends over 15 amino acids. Here the CDR3 DNA reads TGTGCCAGCACAGGGTCTTGGGGGGCAAAGCAGCCCCAGCATTTT. Amino acids: CASTGSWGAKQPQHF.

This chain uses TRBV10-3 with TRBJ1-1; D possibly corresponds to TRBD1 (5 bases). The CDR3 spans 16 residues. V was trimmed by 5 bases and J by 0 bases, leaving 16 bases between them. Germline CDR1 and CDR2: ENHRY and SYGVKD. CDR3 sequence: CAISSPGATLNTEAFF. DNA for the CDR3: TGTGCCATCAGTTCCCCCGGGGCAACTTTGAACACTGAAGCTTTCTTT.

V is TRBV27 and J is TRBJ1-5, with D uncertain. The CDR3 has 17 residues. Germline CDR1 and CDR2: MNHEY and SMNVEV (reference sequence). V was shortened by 5 bases and J by 3 bases, with 20 bases between the two germline ends. The CDR3 nucleotides are TGTGCCAGCAGTACCTCCCGGACGTCTCTCCCCAATCAGCCCCAGCATTTT. The encoded protein is CASSTSRTSLPNQPQHF.